Shown below are 28 T cell receptor beta chains from a single sample sequenced in a study of a mutant IDH1 vaccine in newly diagnosed glioma. Time point specified: week 35, safety follow-up. Each dose delivered 300 ug of mutant IDH1 20-mer peptide subcutaneously with imiquimod. These receptors are not linked to any known antigen. Using immunoSEQ multiplex PCR, the repertoire was profiled, and TCRdb retains in-frame clones only, with some absent. The sample records 60,000 to 65,000 clones, more than 80% being singletons. Sample: PBMCs, taken from a glioma patient whose treatment included an IDH1 peptide vaccine. The source is a middle-aged man with glioma.

This chain links TRBV11-3 with TRBJ2-4, with D perhaps TRBD1 or TRBD2 (5 bases each). Germline V lookup: CDR1 SGHNT, CDR2 YENEEA. CDR3 length: 16 residues. Between the trimmed V and J ends, which lost 4 bases and 1 base, there was a span of 14 bases. The CDR3 sequence is CASSSNYGAAKNIQYF. As DNA, the CDR3 is TGTGCCAGCAGCTCGAACTACGGGGCTGCCAAAAACATTCAGTACTTC.

CDR3 sequence (DNA): TGTGCCAGCAGCTCGCGGGTGGGCTGGAAGACAGATACGCAGTATTTT. Amino acid sequence: CASSSRVGWKTDTQYF. The chain couples TRBV5-4 to TRBJ2-3; weak D call: TRBD2 (5 bases). CDR1 and CDR2 from the germline V gene are SGHNT and YYREEE (reference sequence). Trimming took 3 bases from V and 3 from J, leaving 17 bases between them. The CDR3 is 16 residues long.

J is TRBJ2-1 and V is TRBV28, with D possibly TRBD1 on 5 matching bases. The germline CDR1 and CDR2 sequences are MDHEN and SYDVKM. V was shortened by 4 bases and J by 5 bases, with 6 bases between the two germline ends. This CDR3 is built from 12 residues. The CDR3 sequence: CASSSGHNEQFF. The CDR3 DNA follows: TGTGCCAGCAGTTCAGGGCACAATGAGCAGTTCTTC.

The table lists this clone with a count of one. The V call is TRBV7-6, the J call TRBJ1-2, with 9 bases lining up with TRBD1. V shed 5 bases and J 7 bases; nucleotides not matched to a gene: 11. CDR3 size: 15 residues. Germline CDR1 is SGHVS and CDR2 is FNYEAQ. CDR3 region: CASSTMGQGGGGYTF. The CDR3 coding sequence is TGTGCCAGCAGCACCATGGGACAGGGTGGAGGTGGCTACACCTTC.

This clone has a handful of counts. The chain links TRBV11-2 to TRBJ2-7; D not certain. Looked up from germline, CDR1 is SGHAT and CDR2 is FQNNGV. CDR3 size: 14 residues. The ends were cut back, 1 base at V and 4 bases at J, with 11 bases in the middle. CDR3 in DNA: TGTGCCAGCAGCTTAGTCTCAGCCGGATACGAGCAGTACTTC. Encoded protein: CASSLVSAGYEQYF.

The rearrangement links TRBV9 to TRBJ2-2; 8 bases are a match to TRBD1. V gave up 3 bases and J gave up 2 bases; unmatched junction bases: 6. The V gene's germline CDR1 is SGDLS and CDR2 YYNGEE. The length of the CDR3 is 16 residues. The DNA for the CDR3 is TGTGCCAGCAGCGAGGGACAGGAACCCAACACCGGGGAGCTGTTTTTT. Its protein product is CASSEGQEPNTGELFF. Combining the CDR3 with reference TRBV9 and TRBJ2-2 gives the whole variable domain DSGVTQTPKHLITATGQRVTLRCSPRSGDLSVYWYQQSLDQGLQFLIQYYNGEERAKGNILERFSAQQFPDLHSELNLSSLELGDSALYFCASSEGQEPNTGELFFGEGSRLTVL.

The chain links TRBV7-6 to TRBJ1-5; D is possibly TRBD1 (5 bases). The CDR3 is 13 amino acids. Looked up from germline, CDR1 is SGHVS and CDR2 is FNYEAQ. The ends were cut back, 5 bases at V and 5 bases at J, with 10 bases in the middle. The CDR3 nucleotides read TGTGCCAGCAGCCCCAGGGCCGATCAGCCCCAGCATTTT. Translation: CASSPRADQPQHF.

V is TRBV28 and J is TRBJ2-7, with 12 bases fitting TRBD1. CDR3 length: 16 residues. The junction had 14 bases not matched to a gene; V was cut back by 10 bases and J by 4 bases. CDR1 is MDHEN, CDR2 SYDVKM, per germline. For the CDR3, the DNA is TGTGCCACCATCCAGGCGGGACAGGGGGCTGCTTACGAGCAGTACTTC. Its protein is CATIQAGQGAAYEQYF.

This chain links TRBV11-2 with TRBJ2-3; no clear D. The CDR3 is made up of 17 amino acids. Germline CDR1 and CDR2: SGHAT and FQNNGV. Trimming cost V 5 bases and J 1 base, with 19 bases left between them. The CDR3 coding sequence is TGTGCCAGCAGCCTACTGTCGAGACCACGTGGCACAGATACGCAGTATTTT. This translates into CASSLLSRPRGTDTQYF.

The chain is built from TRBV11-2 and TRBJ2-7; D is unresolved. The CDR3 sequence is 14 residues long. The V gene lost 1 base and the J gene lost 2 bases, with 9 bases spanning the gap. Germline loops: CDR1 SGHAT, CDR2 FQNNGV. CDR3 nucleotide sequence: TGTGCCAGCAGCTTAGTTGTAGCCGCCTACGAGCAGTACTTC. This gives the protein CASSLVVAAYEQYF. Full variable domain (missing parts from reference TRBV11-2 and TRBJ2-7): EAGVAQSPRYKIIEKRQSVAFWCNPISGHATLYWYQQILGQGPKLLIQFQNNGVVDDSQLPKDRFSAERLKGVDSTLKIQPAKLEDSAVYLCASSLVVAAYEQYFGPGTRLTVT.

The chain carries TRBV6-1 and TRBJ1-2, with D hard to call. The length of the CDR3 is 13 residues. Per the germline V gene, CDR1 is MNHNS and CDR2 is SASEGT. With 1 base removed from V and 5 bases from J, the gap between germline ends came to 8 bases. The DNA for the CDR3 is TGTGCCAGCAGTGAAGGCAAAAAATATGGCTACACCTTC. It is translated as CASSEGKKYGYTF.

The chain's CDR3 is CASSQDFGGGRTDTQYF. For the CDR3, the DNA is TGCGCCAGCAGCCAAGATTTCGGCGGGGGGCGCACAGATACGCAGTATTTT. The V gene is TRBV4-3, the J gene TRBJ2-3; 8 bases align to TRBD2. The length of the CDR3 is 17 residues. The germline V gene encodes CDR1 LGHNA and CDR2 YSLEER. V lost 0 bases and J lost 1; bases outside the gene matches: 6.

The chain recombines TRBV6-5 with TRBJ2-1, with D perhaps matching TRBD2 (6 bases). The CDR3 is 14 amino acids. Germline V lookup: CDR1 MNHEY, CDR2 SVGAGI. Trimming took off 6 bases at V and 5 bases at J, with 14 bases between the two ends. The CDR3 loop is CASSRIGSNNEQFF. The CDR3, as DNA: TGTGCCAGCAGCCGCATCGGGAGTAACAATGAGCAGTTCTTC.

J is TRBJ2-3 and V is TRBV6-1; TRBD2 agrees at 11 bases. V was pared by 5 bases and J by 0 bases, with 1 base of the junction left unmatched. There are 15 residues in the CDR3. The germline CDR1 and CDR2 sequences are MNHNS and SASEGT. DNA of the CDR3: TGTGCCAGCAGTAGACTAGCGGGGAGCACAGATACGCAGTATTTT. It translates to CASSRLAGSTDTQYF.

This chain joins TRBV25-1 and TRBJ2-2; possibly TRBD1 for D (6 bases). The germline gives CDR1 MGHDK, CDR2 SYGVNS. Trimming shortened V by 5 bases and J by 7 bases, and 14 bases separated the two germline ends. CDR3 length equals 14 residues. This chain's CDR3 is CASSPPGDHGELFF. The DNA for the CDR3 is TGTGCCAGCAGTCCCCCAGGGGATCACGGGGAGCTGTTTTTT.

The chain uses TRBV2 and TRBJ1-4; D may be TRBD1 (6 bases). Germline CDR1 SNHLY, CDR2 FYNNEI. The germline V and J ends were trimmed by 8 bases and 4 bases, with 11 bases remaining between them. This CDR3 has 13 residues. This CDR3 reads CASADRLNEKLFF. Written as DNA, the CDR3 is TGTGCCAGCGCGGACAGACTTAATGAAAAACTGTTTTTT.

The rearrangement joins TRBV7-2 to TRBJ1-2; no clear D gene. The germline V gene encodes CDR1 SGHTA and CDR2 FQGNSA. The V gene lost 1 base and the J gene lost 4 bases, with 4 bases spanning the gap. The CDR3 runs to 12 residues. The CDR3 DNA sequence: TGTGCCAGCAGCTTAGGTAGCTATGGCTACACCTTC. The encoded protein is CASSLGSYGYTF.

The chain recombines TRBV6-1 with TRBJ2-7; the match to TRBD1 covers 8 bases. The CDR3 consists of 13 residues. Germline CDR1 reads MNHNS; CDR2 reads SASEGT. J gave up 5 bases and V 5 bases, and 5 bases lay outside the gene matches. This chain's CDR3 is CASSRTGRDEQYF. The CDR3, as DNA: TGTGCCAGCAGTAGGACAGGGCGGGACGAGCAGTACTTC.

The V gene is TRBV9, the J gene TRBJ1-1; D call uncertain. With 0 bases removed from V and 0 bases from J, the gap between germline ends came to 9 bases. The CDR3 totals 15 residues. CDR1 SGDLS and CDR2 YYNGEE come from the germline V gene. CDR3 sequence reads: CASSVDVTLNTEAFF. In DNA, the CDR3 is TGTGCCAGCAGCGTAGACGTCACATTGAACACTGAAGCTTTCTTT.

The rearrangement links TRBV7-8 to TRBJ1-1; 10 bases are a match to TRBD1. Germline V gives CDR1 SGHVS, CDR2 FQNEAQ. The CDR3 totals 16 residues. Trimming took 5 bases from V and 0 from J; bases not matched to a gene: 6. CDR3 in amino acids: CASSRRTGGLNTEAFF. In DNA, the CDR3 is TGTGCCAGCAGCCGCCGGACAGGGGGATTGAACACTGAAGCTTTCTTT.

V and J are TRBV4-3 and TRBJ2-1; the match to TRBD2 covers 9 bases. The germline V gene encodes CDR1 LGHNA and CDR2 YSLEER. Trimming removed 1 base from V and 6 bases from J; junction bases left unmatched: 16. CDR3 size: 19 residues. This CDR3 reads CASSQGTGGTASGINEQFF. CDR3 coding DNA: TGCGCCAGCAGCCAAGGAACAGGCGGTACGGCTAGCGGGATCAATGAGCAGTTCTTC.

The rearrangement links TRBV4-2 to TRBJ2-2; TRBD1 might be the D (6 bases). CDR3 length: 16 residues. Deletions cut 1 base from V and 5 bases from J, with 14 bases between. Germline CDR1 LGHNA, CDR2 YNFKEQ. The CDR3 DNA reads as TGTGCCAGCAGCCAAGCACAGGGTTTTTTGACCGGGGAGCTGTTTTTT. It encodes CASSQAQGFLTGELFF.

The CDR3 is CASRRDRFSSGNTIYF. The CDR3 coding sequence is TGCGCCAGCAGACGTGACAGGTTCTCCTCTGGAAACACCATATATTTT. The rearrangement links TRBV5-1 to TRBJ1-3; D perhaps matches TRBD1 (6 bases). Germline V lookup: CDR1 SGHRS, CDR2 YFSETQ. The CDR3 is 16 amino acids. Trimming removed 5 bases at V and 0 bases at J, with 15 bases between.

This chain joins TRBV9 and TRBJ1-3; TRBD1 is a possible D gene (5 bases). The germline gives CDR1 SGDLS, CDR2 YYNGEE. CDR3 length: 15 amino acids. Trimming took 5 bases from V and 0 from J, leaving 12 bases between them. CDR3 amino acids: CASRRGLGSGNTIYF. The DNA for the CDR3 is TGTGCCAGCAGGCGGGGCCTGGGCTCTGGAAACACCATATATTTT. Combining the CDR3 with reference TRBV9 and TRBJ1-3 gives the whole variable domain DSGVTQTPKHLITATGQRVTLRCSPRSGDLSVYWYQQSLDQGLQFLIQYYNGEERAKGNILERFSAQQFPDLHSELNLSSLELGDSALYFCASRRGLGSGNTIYFGEGSWLTVV.

This clone was picked up many times. V usage is TRBV21-1 and J usage is TRBJ2-7. TRBV21-1 is a known pseudogene. The CDR3 loop spans 10 amino acids. Written as DNA, the CDR3 is TGTGCCAGCAACCCCTACGAGCAGTACTTC. It is translated as CASNPYEQYF.

V and J are TRBV5-1 and TRBJ2-1, with D possibly TRBD2 on 5 matching bases. CDR3 length: 17 amino acids. Germline assignment: CDR1 SGHRS and CDR2 YFSETQ. V was cut by 0 bases and J by 0 bases, with 13 bases left in between. CDR3 region: CASSLGSVGSSYNEQFF. The CDR3 bases are TGCGCCAGCAGCTTGGGGTCGGTAGGGAGCTCCTACAATGAGCAGTTCTTC.

The chain has TRBV28 and TRBJ1-5; the match to TRBD1 covers 8 bases. V was clipped by 5 bases and J by 2 bases; unmatched bases: 11. Germline loops: CDR1 MDHEN, CDR2 SYDVKM. The CDR3 is made up of 17 amino acids. CDR3 protein: CASSPFRGQEGNQPQHF. CDR3 nucleotide sequence: TGTGCCAGCAGTCCTTTCCGGGGACAGGAGGGCAATCAGCCCCAGCATTTT.

This clone was picked up one time. The genes are TRBV23-1 and TRBJ2-2, with D possibly TRBD1 on 6 matching bases. TRBV23-1 qualifies as an ORF whose function is uncertain. The CDR3 consists of 18 residues. V was clipped by 3 bases and J by 0 bases, with 17 bases between them. The CDR3 loop reads CASSHRTGQATNTGELFF. CDR3 DNA sequence: TGCGCCAGCAGTCACCGAACAGGGCAGGCCACGAACACCGGGGAGCTGTTTTTT.